These 8 T cell receptor beta chains were all obtained from the same sample, sequenced in a study of cytomegalovirus exposure and HLA in healthy donors (TCRdb year 2017). Libraries were constructed by the immunoSEQ multiplex PCR assay. The multiplex PCR relied on a mix of 60 forward primers for TCR Vbeta segments and 13 reverse primers for TCR Jbeta segments. This is the immuneACCESS table as TCRdb keeps it, with only in-frame sequences that have V and J called. A part of the clones is gone; compared with another copy, unresolved V genes explain less than half, and the rest is unexplained. The sample profile shows tens of thousands of clones; roughly 80% of them were found once. The ten largest clones represent approximately 1.1% of the sample. The sample consisted of PBMCs. These receptors were obtained from a male donor in good health and CMV-seronegative.

The CDR3 region has the DNA TGTGCCAGTAGTATGACAGTGAACACTGAAGCTTTCTTT. It specifies CASSMTVNTEAFF. V and J are TRBV19 and TRBJ1-1, with D possibly being TRBD1 (5 bases). Trimming took off 3 bases at V and 0 bases at J, with 5 bases between the two ends. There are 13 residues in the CDR3. CDR1 is LNHDA and CDR2 is SQIVND in the germline V gene (reference sequence).

The V call is TRBV7-2, the J call TRBJ2-7, with D hard to call. V gave up 1 base and J gave up 2 bases, with 15 bases separating them. The germline V gene has CDR1 SGHTA and CDR2 FQGNSA. The CDR3 covers 16 residues. CDR3 region: CASSLVALAATYEQYF. CDR3 in DNA: TGTGCCAGCAGCTTAGTAGCTCTCGCGGCTACCTACGAGCAGTACTTC.

This chain uses TRBV2 with TRBJ2-7; 10 bases line up with TRBD1. This CDR3 is built from 16 residues. Looked up from germline, CDR1 is SNHLY and CDR2 is FYNNEI. V shed 6 bases and J 3 bases; nucleotides not matched to a gene: 11. This chain's CDR3 is CASRATWRDRGYEQYF. For the CDR3, the DNA is TGTGCCAGCAGAGCCACATGGCGGGACAGGGGCTACGAGCAGTACTTC.

This chain links TRBV7-7 with TRBJ2-3; D perhaps matches TRBD2 (6 bases). V lost 5 bases, J lost 2 bases, and 11 bases lay in between. Per germline, CDR1 SSHAT and CDR2 FNYEAQ (reference sequence). The CDR3 runs to 14 residues. Here the CDR3 DNA reads TGTGCCAGCAGCCGCGGCGGGGACACAGATACGCAGTATTTT. This encodes CASSRGGDTDTQYF.

The rearrangement links TRBV5-1 to TRBJ2-2; TRBD1 agrees at 12 bases. V lost 3 bases and J lost 6; bases outside the gene matches: 6. Germline values: CDR1 SGHRS, CDR2 YFSETQ. The CDR3 spans 16 residues. The CDR3 is CASSYTGTGGSGELFF. CDR3 bases: TGCGCCAGCAGCTACACCGGGACAGGGGGCTCCGGGGAGCTGTTTTTT.

The chain employs TRBV18 and TRBJ1-3; TRBD1 matches at 8 bases. Per germline, CDR1 KGHSH and CDR2 LQKENI. The CDR3 is made up of 16 amino acids. Trimming at V came to 6 bases and at J to 2 bases, leaving 9 bases not matched to a gene. The CDR3 is CASSRTGQEAGNTIYF. The CDR3, as DNA: TGTGCCAGCTCTCGGACAGGGCAGGAAGCTGGAAACACCATATATTTT.

The chain is built from TRBV7-6 and TRBJ1-1; the match to TRBD1 covers 9 bases. The CDR3 length is 16 residues. Germline V CDR1 and CDR2: SGHVS, FNYEAQ. V was pared by 0 bases and J by 5 bases, with 7 bases of the junction left unmatched. CDR3 coding DNA: TGTGCCAGCAGCTTAGCCCCCCGGGACAGGGCTACTGAAGCTTTCTTT. Translating gives CASSLAPRDRATEAFF.

The rearrangement links TRBV7-9 to TRBJ1-1; 9 bases are a match to TRBD1. Germline CDR1 reads SEHNR; CDR2 reads FQNEAQ (reference sequence). V shed 6 bases, J shed 2 bases, and the junction held 7 bases outside the gene matches. CDR3 length: 15 residues. The chain's CDR3 is CASSWPGQGNTEAFF. CDR3 coding DNA: TGTGCCAGCAGTTGGCCGGGACAGGGTAACACTGAAGCTTTCTTT.